This T cell receptor (beta chain) appears in the sequencing data of a study of CD8 T cells in ankylosing spondylitis. This clonotype was recorded many times. The antigen remains unidentified. The CDR3 runs 15 residues. The germline CDR1 and CDR2 sequences are SGHRS and YFSETQ. V lost 2 bases, J lost 5 bases, and 14 bases lay in between. Study-wide results and limits: Reactive arthritis synovial fluid and blood previously showed some of these motif variants. Within matched ankylosing spondylitis synovial fluid, disease-linked clones were reportedly significantly enriched. In ankylosing spondylitis blood, a motif of roughly eight highly homologous TCR beta variants appeared characteristic.

5'-RACE, quantitative and with molecular barcodes, yielded the TCR beta libraries. Each CDR3 protein gets one entry after TCRdb re-called the 5' RACE reads with MiXCR. This sample has about 240,000 distinct CDR3 sequences, with 8% to 9.5% found just once. This clonotype was sampled from a male donor with ankylosing spondylitis or in good health (not recorded which). What was sequenced was blood, either unsorted or a sorted T cell fraction (not recorded which). This chain connects TRBV5-1 to TRBJ1-5, with D perhaps matching TRBD1 (6 bases). CDR3 loop: CASSLTGNRDQPQHF. The DNA for the CDR3 is TGCGCCAGCAGCTTAACAGGGAACCGGGATCAGCCCCAGCATTTT.